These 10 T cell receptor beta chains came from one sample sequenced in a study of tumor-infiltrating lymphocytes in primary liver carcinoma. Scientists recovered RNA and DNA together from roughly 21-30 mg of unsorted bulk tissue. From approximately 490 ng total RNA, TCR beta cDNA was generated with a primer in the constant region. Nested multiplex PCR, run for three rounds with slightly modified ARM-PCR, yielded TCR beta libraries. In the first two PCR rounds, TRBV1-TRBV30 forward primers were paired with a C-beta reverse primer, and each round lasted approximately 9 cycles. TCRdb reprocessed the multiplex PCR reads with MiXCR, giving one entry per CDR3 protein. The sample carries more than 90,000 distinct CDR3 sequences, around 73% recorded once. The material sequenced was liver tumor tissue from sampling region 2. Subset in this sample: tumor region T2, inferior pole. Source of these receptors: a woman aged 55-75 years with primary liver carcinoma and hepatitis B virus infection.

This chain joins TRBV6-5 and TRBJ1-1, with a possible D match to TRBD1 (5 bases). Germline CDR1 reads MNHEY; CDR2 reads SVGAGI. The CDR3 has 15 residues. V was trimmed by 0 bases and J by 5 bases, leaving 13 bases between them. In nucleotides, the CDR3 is TGTGCCAGCAGTTACTCCGCTGGGGGAGGAACTGAAGCTTTCTTT. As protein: CASSYSAGGGTEAFF.

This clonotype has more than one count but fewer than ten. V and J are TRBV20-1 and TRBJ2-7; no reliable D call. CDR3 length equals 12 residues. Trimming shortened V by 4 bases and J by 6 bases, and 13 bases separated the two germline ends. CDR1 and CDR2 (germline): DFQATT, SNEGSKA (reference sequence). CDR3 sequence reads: CSAILSVGEQYF. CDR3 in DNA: TGCAGTGCTATCCTCAGCGTGGGCGAGCAGTACTTC.

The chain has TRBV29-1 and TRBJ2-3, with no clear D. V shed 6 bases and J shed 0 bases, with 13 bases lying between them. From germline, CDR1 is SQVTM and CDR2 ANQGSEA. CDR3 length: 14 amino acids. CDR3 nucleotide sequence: TGCAGCGTCACGACATGGATCAGCACAGATACGCAGTATTTT. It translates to CSVTTWISTDTQYF.

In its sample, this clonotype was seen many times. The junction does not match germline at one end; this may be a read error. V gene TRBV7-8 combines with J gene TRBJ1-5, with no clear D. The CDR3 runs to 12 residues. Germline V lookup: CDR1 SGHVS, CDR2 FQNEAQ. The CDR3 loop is CASSTQDQAQHF. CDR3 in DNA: TGTGCCAGCAGCACCCAGGATCAGGCCCAGCATTTT.

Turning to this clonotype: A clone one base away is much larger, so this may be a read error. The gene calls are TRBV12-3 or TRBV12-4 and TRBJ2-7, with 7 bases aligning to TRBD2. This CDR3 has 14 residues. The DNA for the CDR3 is TGTGCCGGCAGTCCCGGACTAGTAGGATACGAGCAGTACTTC. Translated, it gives CAGSPGLVGYEQYF.

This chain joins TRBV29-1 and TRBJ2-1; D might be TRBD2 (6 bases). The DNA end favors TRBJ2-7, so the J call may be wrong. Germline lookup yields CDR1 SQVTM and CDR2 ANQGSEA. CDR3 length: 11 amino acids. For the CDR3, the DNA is TGCAGAGTGTGGGCGGGAAGGGAGCAGTACTTC. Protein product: CRVWAGREQYF.

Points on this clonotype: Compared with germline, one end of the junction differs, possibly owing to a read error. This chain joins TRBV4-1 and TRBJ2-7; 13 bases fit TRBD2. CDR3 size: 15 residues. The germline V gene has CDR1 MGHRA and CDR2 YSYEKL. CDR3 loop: CTSSHVTSGRAWLYF. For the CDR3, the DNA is TGCACCAGCAGCCATGTTACTAGCGGGAGGGCCTGGCTGTACTTC.

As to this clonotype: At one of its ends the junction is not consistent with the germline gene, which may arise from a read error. CDR3 residues: CSVEGLWNEQSF. CDR3 DNA sequence: TGCAGCGTTGAAGGGTTATGGAATGAGCAGTCCTTC. The chain recombines TRBV29-1 with TRBJ2-1; D call uncertain. Germline loops: CDR1 SQVTM, CDR2 ANQGSEA. The CDR3 sequence is 12 residues long.

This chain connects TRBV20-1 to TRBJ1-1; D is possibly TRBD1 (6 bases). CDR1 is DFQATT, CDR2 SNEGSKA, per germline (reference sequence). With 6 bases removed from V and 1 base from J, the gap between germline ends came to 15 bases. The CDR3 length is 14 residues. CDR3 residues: CSAQTGTQNTEAFF. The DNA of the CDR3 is TGCAGTGCCCAAACCGGGACACAGAACACTGAAGCTTTCTTT.

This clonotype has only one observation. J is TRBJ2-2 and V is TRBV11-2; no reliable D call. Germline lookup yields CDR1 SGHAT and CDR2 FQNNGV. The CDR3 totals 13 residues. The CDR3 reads CVSSHGNTGELFF. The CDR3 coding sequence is TGTGTCAGTAGCCATGGTAACACCGGGGAGCTGTTTTTT.